Listed here is a single T cell receptor beta chain. Antigen unknown. This sample was taken from a study of CD8 T cells in Susac syndrome. Study-wide results and limits: Total CD8+ repertoires held more than 15 Susac-specific public clones, while CD8+ TEMRA repertoires held five.

Trimming removed 4 bases from V and 5 bases from J; junction bases left unmatched: 16. Germline V gives CDR1 PRHDT, CDR2 FYEKMQ (reference sequence). The CDR3 has 17 residues. After extraction with the RNeasy kit, roughly 0.45 to 1 ug of the RNA was reverse transcribed using random hexamers. Multiplex PCR with immunoSEQ amplified the TCR beta CDR3 across 54 Vbeta and 13 Jbeta. TCRdb recomputed calls from the immunoSEQ multiplex PCR reads with MiXCR, one row per CDR3 protein. The sample carries more than 150,000 distinct CDR3 sequences, 95% recorded once. In contrast to the negatively isolated CD8+ and CD4+ T cells, TEMRA cells were FACS-enriched.

This receptor was taken from a human donor with Susac syndrome. Material: CD8+ T cells from PBMCs. V is TRBV13 and J is TRBJ1-1; 7 bases are a match to TRBD1. The CDR3 DNA reads TGTGCCAGCAGCTCCGAATCAACCCTGACAGGGAGGACTGAAGCTTTCTTT. The encoded protein is CASSSESTLTGRTEAFF.